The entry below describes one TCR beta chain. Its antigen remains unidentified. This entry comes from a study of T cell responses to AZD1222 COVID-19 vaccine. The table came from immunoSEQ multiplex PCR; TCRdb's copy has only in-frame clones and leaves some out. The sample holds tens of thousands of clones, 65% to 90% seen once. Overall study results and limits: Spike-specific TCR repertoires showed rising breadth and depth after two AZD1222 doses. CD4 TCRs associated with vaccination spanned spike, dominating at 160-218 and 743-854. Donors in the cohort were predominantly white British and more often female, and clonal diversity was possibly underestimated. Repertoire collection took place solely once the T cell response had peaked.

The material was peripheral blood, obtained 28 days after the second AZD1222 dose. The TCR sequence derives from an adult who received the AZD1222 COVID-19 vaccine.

The CDR3 DNA sequence: TGTGCCAGCAGCTTGAGGGGGGAGCGAGAGACCCAGTACTTC. This encodes CASSLRGERETQYF. The chain combines TRBV7-9 with TRBJ2-5; D is perhaps TRBD1 or TRBD2 (6 bases each). From germline, CDR1 is SEHNR and CDR2 FQNEAQ (reference sequence). The CDR3 loop spans 14 amino acids. The germline V and J ends were trimmed by 3 bases and 4 bases, with 12 bases remaining between them.